A single sample is the source of the 30 T cell receptor beta chains below, sequenced in a study of cytomegalovirus exposure and HLA in healthy donors. In the PCR, 60 Vbeta and 13 Jbeta primers were used. Assay: immunoSEQ multiplex PCR; the TCRdb copy retains only in-frame clones and omits some. The table lists approximately 120,000 clones, 77% of them singletons. The specimen was PBMCs. The source is a man aged 35-49 years in good health and CMV-seropositive.

The chain links TRBV28 to TRBJ2-3; no definite D call. V was trimmed by 1 base and J by 2 bases, leaving 13 bases between them. Germline V gene sequence: CDR1 MDHEN, CDR2 SYDVKM. The CDR3 runs 16 residues. CDR3 in amino acids: CASSLLSVYSTDTQYF. The DNA for the CDR3 is TGTGCCAGCAGTTTATTGTCCGTCTATTCCACAGATACGCAGTATTTT.

The rearrangement uses TRBV27 and TRBJ2-2, with TRBD2 matching over 12 bases. The germline V gene encodes CDR1 MNHEY and CDR2 SMNVEV (reference sequence). The CDR3 contains 18 residues. Trimming removed 0 bases from V and 0 bases from J; junction bases left unmatched: 2. This CDR3 is CASSLSLAGGANTGELFF. The CDR3 region has the DNA TGTGCCAGCAGTTTATCGCTAGCGGGGGGGGCGAACACCGGGGAGCTGTTTTTT.

The chain employs TRBV7-3 and TRBJ2-3; D remains ambiguous. CDR3 size: 13 residues. Trimming stripped 5 bases from V and 1 base from J, with 7 bases between. Germline values: CDR1 SGHTA, CDR2 FQGTGA. CDR3 loop: CASSATGTDTQYF. The CDR3 coding sequence is TGTGCCAGCAGCGCAACAGGCACAGATACGCAGTATTTT.

V is TRBV5-1 and J is TRBJ2-5, with 7 bases lining up with TRBD1. Trimming removed 4 bases from V and 5 bases from J; junction bases left unmatched: 11. Germline V lookup: CDR1 SGHRS, CDR2 YFSETQ. CDR3 length: 15 residues. CDR3 DNA sequence: TGCGCCAGCAGCGGAAATCCGACAGGGCTGGAGACCCAGTACTTC. This sequence encodes CASSGNPTGLETQYF. The whole variable domain, remainder taken from reference TRBV5-1 and TRBJ2-5, is KAGVTQTPRYLIKTRGQQVTLSCSPISGHRSVSWYQQTPGQGLQFLFEYFSETQRNKGNFPGRFSGRQFSNSRSEMNVSTLELGDSALYLCASSGNPTGLETQYFGPGTRLLVL.

The chain is built from TRBV18 and TRBJ1-2; 10 bases align to TRBD1. Germline V gene lookup returns CDR1 KGHSH and CDR2 LQKENI. The CDR3 spans 16 residues. J gave up 4 bases and V 2 bases, and 7 bases lay outside the gene matches. The CDR3 spells CASSPIGTGDSYGYTF. CDR3 coding DNA: TGTGCCAGCTCACCAATCGGGACAGGGGACAGCTATGGCTACACCTTC. The variable domain in full, completed from reference TRBV18 and TRBJ1-2, reads NAGVMQNPRHLVRRRGQEARLRCSPMKGHSHVYWYRQLPEEGLKFMVYLQKENIIDESGMPKERFSAEFPKEGPSILRIQQVVRGDSAAYFCASSPIGTGDSYGYTFGSGTRLTVV.

This chain uses TRBV19 with TRBJ2-3; D is perhaps TRBD2 (5 bases). From germline, CDR1 is LNHDA and CDR2 SQIVND (reference sequence). CDR3 length equals 11 residues. Trimming shortened V by 7 bases and J by 14 bases, and 16 bases separated the two germline ends. The CDR3 is CASTYGRTVYF. The CDR3 DNA follows: TGTGCCAGTACTTACGGTAGGACTGTGTATTTT. The full variable domain, its missing parts supplied by reference TRBV19 and TRBJ2-3, is DGGITQSPKYLFRKEGQNVTLSCEQNLNHDAMYWYRQDPGQGLRLIYYSQIVNDFQKGDIAEGYSVSREKKESFPLTVTSAQKNPTAFYLCASTYGRTVYFGPGTRLTVL.

The chain carries TRBV5-1 and TRBJ2-5; perhaps TRBD2 as D (6 bases). V gave up 4 bases and J gave up 5 bases, with 18 bases separating them. In germline, CDR1 is SGHRS, CDR2 YFSETQ. The CDR3 loop spans 15 amino acids. Written as DNA, the CDR3 is TGCGCCAGCAGCGAGCCGGGGGAAGAGACGGAGACCCAGTACTTC. It codes for CASSEPGEETETQYF.

The CDR3 sequence is CASSVQGRETQYF. DNA of the CDR3: TGTGCCAGCAGCGTTCAGGGTAGGGAGACCCAGTACTTC. The J gene is TRBJ2-5, the V gene TRBV9; D perhaps matches TRBD1 (5 bases). The ends were cut back, 2 bases at V and 5 bases at J, with 10 bases in the middle. CDR1 is SGDLS and CDR2 is YYNGEE in the germline V gene. CDR3 size: 13 residues.

This chain links TRBV18 with TRBJ2-2, with unresolved D. The CDR3 is 14 amino acids. V lost 1 base and J lost 5, with 8 bases in between. Germline V gives CDR1 KGHSH, CDR2 LQKENI. As DNA, the CDR3 is TGTGCCAGCTCACCACGTCGGGTTACCGGGGAGCTGTTTTTT. Amino acid sequence: CASSPRRVTGELFF.

This clone is categorized as medium-sized. This chain uses TRBV7-9 with TRBJ1-1; the match to TRBD1 covers 7 bases. CDR1 is SEHNR and CDR2 is FQNEAQ in the germline V gene (reference sequence). The CDR3 length is 13 residues. V lost 8 bases to trimming and J lost 7 bases; unmatched junction nucleotides: 10. DNA of the CDR3: TGTGCCAGCCAGCTGGCCCGGGACAGTGAAGCTTTCTTT. Protein product: CASQLARDSEAFF. Full variable domain (remainder filled in from reference TRBV7-9 and TRBJ1-1): DTGVSQNPRHKITKRGQNVTFRCDPISEHNRLYWYRQTLGQGPEFLTYFQNEAQLEKSRLLSDRFSAERPKGSFSTLEIQRTEQGDSAMYLCASQLARDSEAFFGQGTRLTVV.

The chain links TRBV27 to TRBJ1-5; 7 nucleotides agree with TRBD1. After removal of 4 bases from V and 2 bases from J, the junction contained 8 bases not matched to a gene. Germline-derived CDR1 and CDR2 are MNHEY and SMNVEV (reference sequence). The CDR3 covers 16 residues. CDR3 amino acids: CASSSLTGARNQPQHF. CDR3 coding DNA: TGTGCCAGCAGTTCGCTTACAGGGGCGCGCAATCAGCCCCAGCATTTT.

The gene calls are TRBV28 and TRBJ2-7; D gene ambiguous. Germline loops: CDR1 MDHEN, CDR2 SYDVKM. The CDR3 runs 14 residues. Deletions cut 5 bases from V and 0 bases from J, with 11 bases between. The CDR3 here is CASSAYTISYEQYF. The CDR3 nucleotides are TGTGCCAGCAGTGCATACACGATCTCCTACGAGCAGTACTTC.

The V call is TRBV5-1, the J call TRBJ2-7, with 12 bases that match TRBD1. Trimming removed 4 bases from V and 4 bases from J; junction bases left unmatched: 9. CDR1 and CDR2 from the germline V gene are SGHRS and YFSETQ. The CDR3 loop spans 16 amino acids. The CDR3 nucleotides read TGCGCCAGCAGCAGTTCCGGGACAGGGGGCTTGTACGAGCAGTACTTC. Its translation is CASSSSGTGGLYEQYF.

The rearrangement links TRBV5-1 to TRBJ2-5; 7 positions agree with TRBD2. CDR1 SGHRS and CDR2 YFSETQ come from the germline V gene. The V segment lost 0 bases and the J segment 5 bases; nucleotides outside the gene matches: 4. The CDR3 covers 14 residues. CDR3 nucleotide sequence: TGCGCCAGCAGCTTGGCGCGGGGGATGGAGACCCAGTACTTC. It codes for CASSLARGMETQYF.

The V and J genes are TRBV4-3 and TRBJ1-1; D is undetermined. CDR1 is LGHNA, CDR2 YSLEER, per germline. The CDR3 contains 15 residues. The ends were cut back, 0 bases at V and 1 base at J, with 9 bases in the middle. The CDR3 nucleotides read TGCGCCAGCAGCCAAGAATGGGCTCGGAACACTGAAGCTTTCTTT. This translates into CASSQEWARNTEAFF.

This clone was observed a handful of times. This chain links TRBV30 with TRBJ1-2; 9 positions match TRBD1. There are 11 residues in the CDR3. V shed 8 bases, J shed 6 bases, and the junction held 4 bases outside the gene matches. Germline V gene sequence: CDR1 GTSNPN, CDR2 SVGIG (reference sequence). CDR3 sequence: CAKQGANGYTF. CDR3 DNA sequence: TGTGCCAAACAGGGGGCTAATGGCTACACCTTC.

The rearrangement links TRBV10-3 to TRBJ2-3, with TRBD2 matching over 10 bases. The germline CDR1 and CDR2 sequences are ENHRY and SYGVKD. V lost 5 bases, J lost 4 bases, and 6 bases stayed unmatched. The CDR3 runs to 15 residues. The CDR3 DNA follows: TGTGCCATCAGTTACAGCGGGGGGGCGTCAGATACGCAGTATTTT. This sequence encodes CAISYSGGASDTQYF.

This clone was counted a single time. V and J are TRBV5-1 and TRBJ2-1; 8 bases map to TRBD1. Germline CDR1 and CDR2: SGHRS and YFSETQ. V was clipped by 4 bases and J by 3 bases; unmatched bases: 0. The CDR3 sequence is 13 residues long. CDR3 protein: CASSGTGYNEQFF. The CDR3 nucleotides read TGCGCCAGCAGCGGGACAGGCTACAATGAGCAGTTCTTC.

The chain recombines TRBV4-1 with TRBJ2-1, with D possibly matching TRBD1 (6 bases). The CDR3 spans 14 residues. From germline, CDR1 is MGHRA and CDR2 YSYEKL. V gave up 4 bases and J gave up 6 bases, with 13 bases separating them. DNA of the CDR3: TGCGCCAGCAGCCGACAGGAAGAGCTCAATGAGCAGTTCTTC. It translates to CASSRQEELNEQFF.

The chain links TRBV5-1 to TRBJ2-3, with a tentative D call TRBD1 (6 bases). In germline, CDR1 is SGHRS, CDR2 YFSETQ. CDR3 length equals 15 residues. V was cut by 4 bases and J by 2 bases, with 14 bases left in between. The DNA for the CDR3 is TGCGCCAGCAGCCATAGGGGGACCTCCACAGATACGCAGTATTTT. This translates into CASSHRGTSTDTQYF.

This clone was observed a single time. The chain recombines TRBV19 with TRBJ1-2, with TRBD1 identical over 9 bases. Germline CDR1 and CDR2: LNHDA and SQIVND (reference sequence). This CDR3 contains 14 residues. The V segment lost 7 bases and the J segment 3 bases; nucleotides outside the gene matches: 6. The CDR3 loop is CASTGTGSHYGYTF. CDR3 in DNA: TGTGCCAGTACCGGGACAGGGAGCCACTATGGCTACACCTTC.

This chain joins TRBV6-1 and TRBJ2-4, with 16 bases lining up with TRBD2. After removal of 7 bases from V and 6 bases from J, the junction contained 3 bases not matched to a gene. Germline V gene data show CDR1 as MNHNS and CDR2 as SASEGT. The CDR3 is 15 residues long. The chain's CDR3 is CASTGTSGGANIQYF. The CDR3 DNA follows: TGTGCCAGCACCGGGACTAGCGGGGGGGCAAACATTCAGTACTTC.

The V and J genes are TRBV7-2 and TRBJ2-2, with D perhaps matching TRBD1 (6 bases). Germline V gene lookup returns CDR1 SGHTA and CDR2 FQGNSA. The CDR3 runs to 16 residues. The ends were cut back, 5 bases at V and 0 bases at J, with 13 bases in the middle. Here the CDR3 DNA reads TGTGCCAGCAGCCTCACAGGGCCGACGAACACCGGGGAGCTGTTTTTT. Translation gives CASSLTGPTNTGELFF.

This clone appeared a few times. The rearrangement links TRBV15 to TRBJ2-1; TRBD2 matches at 9 bases. Trimming at V came to 1 base and at J to 8 bases, leaving 9 bases not matched to a gene. Germline V lookup: CDR1 LNHNV, CDR2 YYDKDF (reference sequence). This CDR3 has 16 amino acids. The CDR3 region is CATSRVVRGGPDEQFF. The CDR3 DNA is TGTGCCACCAGCAGAGTAGTGCGGGGGGGCCCTGATGAGCAGTTCTTC. The full variable domain, its missing parts supplied by reference TRBV15 and TRBJ2-1, is DAMVIQNPRYQVTQFGKPVTLSCSQTLNHNVMYWYQQKSSQAPKLLFHYYDKDFNNEADTPDNFQSRRPNTSFCFLDIRSPGLGDTAMYLCATSRVVRGGPDEQFFGPGTRLTVL.

The chain has TRBV5-4 and TRBJ2-5; TRBD1 matches at 9 bases. Germline assignment: CDR1 SGHNT and CDR2 YYREEE (reference sequence). The CDR3 length is 16 residues. V trimming: 3 bases; J trimming: 2 bases; junction bases outside the gene matches: 8. CDR3 protein: CASSSGGTGRQETQYF. CDR3 DNA: TGTGCCAGCAGCTCCGGGGGGACAGGGAGACAAGAGACCCAGTACTTC.

V and J are TRBV4-3 and TRBJ2-3; D uncertain. The CDR3 consists of 15 residues. Germline V gene data show CDR1 as LGHNA and CDR2 as YSLEER. The V end was cut by 0 bases, the J end by 0 bases, with 7 bases between. The CDR3 protein is CASSQDPRSTDTQYF. In nucleotides, the CDR3 is TGCGCCAGCAGCCAAGATCCCAGGAGCACAGATACGCAGTATTTT.

This chain connects TRBV27 to TRBJ2-5, with 11 bases fitting TRBD2. The V gene end was trimmed by 5 bases and the J gene end by 5 bases; junction bases not matched to a gene: 10. The CDR3 is made up of 16 amino acids. Germline V lookup: CDR1 MNHEY, CDR2 SMNVEV (reference sequence). CDR3 residues: CASSGLAGGPLETQYF. In DNA form, the CDR3 reads TGTGCCAGCAGTGGATTAGCGGGGGGGCCTTTGGAGACCCAGTACTTC.

The chain recombines TRBV15 with TRBJ2-1, with D possibly being TRBD1 (6 bases). The CDR3 sequence is 15 residues long. V was pared by 0 bases and J by 7 bases, with 13 bases between. CDR1 is LNHNV, CDR2 YYDKDF, per germline (reference sequence). The CDR3 sequence: CATSREHRVDNEQFF. The DNA for the CDR3 is TGTGCCACCAGCAGAGAACACAGGGTGGATAATGAGCAGTTCTTC.

The table lists this clone with a count of one. CDR3 sequence reads: CASSIQRGGTDTQYF. CDR3 DNA: TGTGCCAGTAGTATACAGCGGGGGGGCACAGATACGCAGTATTTT. The chain links TRBV19 to TRBJ2-3; 9 bases align to TRBD2. Trimming at V came to 2 bases and at J to 1 base, leaving 1 base not matched to a gene. The germline V gene encodes CDR1 LNHDA and CDR2 SQIVND (reference sequence). The CDR3 is 15 residues long.

This clone was detected only a few times. This chain links TRBV6-6 with TRBJ2-3; D might be TRBD1 (6 bases). V lost 2 bases and J 1 base, leaving 10 bases between the germline ends. The CDR3 loop spans 15 amino acids. The germline V gene encodes CDR1 MNHNY and CDR2 SVGAGI (reference sequence). DNA for the CDR3: TGTGCCAGCAGTTACCCAAGGACAGGCACAGATACGCAGTATTTT. Translating it yields CASSYPRTGTDTQYF.